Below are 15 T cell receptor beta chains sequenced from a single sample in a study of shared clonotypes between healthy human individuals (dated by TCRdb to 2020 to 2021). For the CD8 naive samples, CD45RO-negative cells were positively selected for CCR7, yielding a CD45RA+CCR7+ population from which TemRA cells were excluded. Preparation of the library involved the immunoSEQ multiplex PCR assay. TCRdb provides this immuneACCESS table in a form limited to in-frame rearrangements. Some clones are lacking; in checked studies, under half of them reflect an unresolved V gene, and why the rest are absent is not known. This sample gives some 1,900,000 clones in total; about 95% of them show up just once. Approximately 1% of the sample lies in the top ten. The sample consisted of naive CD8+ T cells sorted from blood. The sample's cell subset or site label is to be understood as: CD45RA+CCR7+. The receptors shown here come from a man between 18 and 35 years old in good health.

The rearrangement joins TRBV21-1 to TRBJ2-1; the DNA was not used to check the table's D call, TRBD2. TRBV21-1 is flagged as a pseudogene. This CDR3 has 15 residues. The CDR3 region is CASRASASSYNEQFF. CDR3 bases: TGTGCCAGCAGAGCTAGCGCTAGCTCCTACAATGAGCAGTTCTTC.

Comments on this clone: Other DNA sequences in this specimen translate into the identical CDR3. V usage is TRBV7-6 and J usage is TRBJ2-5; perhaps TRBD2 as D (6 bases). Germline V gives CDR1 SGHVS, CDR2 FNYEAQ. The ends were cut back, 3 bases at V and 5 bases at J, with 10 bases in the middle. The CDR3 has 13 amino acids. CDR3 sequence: CASSFRGWETQYF. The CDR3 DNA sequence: TGTGCCAGCAGCTTCCGGGGGTGGGAGACCCAGTACTTC.

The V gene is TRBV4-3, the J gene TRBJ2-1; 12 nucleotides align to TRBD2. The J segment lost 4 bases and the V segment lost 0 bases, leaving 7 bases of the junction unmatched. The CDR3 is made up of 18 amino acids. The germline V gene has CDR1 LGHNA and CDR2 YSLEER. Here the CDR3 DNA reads TGCGCCAGCAGCCAAGATGCCGGGACTAGCGGGCCTTACAATGAGCAGTTCTTC. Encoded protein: CASSQDAGTSGPYNEQFF.

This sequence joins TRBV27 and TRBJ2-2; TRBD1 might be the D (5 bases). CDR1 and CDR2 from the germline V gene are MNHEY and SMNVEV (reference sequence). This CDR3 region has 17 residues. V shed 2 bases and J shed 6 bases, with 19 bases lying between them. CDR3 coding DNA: TGTGCCAGCAGTTTAATTTCGGTTAGGGGCCTGGCCGGGGAGCTGTTTTTT. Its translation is CASSLISVRGLAGELFF.

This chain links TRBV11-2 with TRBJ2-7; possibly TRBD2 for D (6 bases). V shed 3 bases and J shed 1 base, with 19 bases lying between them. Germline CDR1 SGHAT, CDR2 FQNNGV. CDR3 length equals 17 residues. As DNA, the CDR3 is TGTGCCAGCAGCTTGAGGGCGGGATCTCCACTTTCCTACGAGCAGTACTTC. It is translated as CASSLRAGSPLSYEQYF.

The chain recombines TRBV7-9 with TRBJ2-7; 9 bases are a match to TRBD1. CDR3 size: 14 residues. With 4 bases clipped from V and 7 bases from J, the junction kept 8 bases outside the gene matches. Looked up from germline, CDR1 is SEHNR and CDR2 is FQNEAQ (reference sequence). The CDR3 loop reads CASSSDRGDMEQYF. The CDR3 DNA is TGTGCCAGCAGCTCGGACAGGGGTGATATGGAGCAGTACTTC.

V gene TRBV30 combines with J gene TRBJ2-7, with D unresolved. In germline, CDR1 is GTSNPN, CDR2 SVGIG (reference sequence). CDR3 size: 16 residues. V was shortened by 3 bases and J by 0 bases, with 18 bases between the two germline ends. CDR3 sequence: CAWSALNSKLSYEQYF. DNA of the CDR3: TGTGCCTGGAGCGCCCTAAACAGCAAACTCTCCTACGAGCAGTACTTC. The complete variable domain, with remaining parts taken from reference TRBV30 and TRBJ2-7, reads SQTIHQWPATLVQPVGSPLSLECTVEGTSNPNLYWYRQAAGRGLQLLFYSVGIGQISSEVPQNLSASRPQDRQFILSSKKLLLSDSGFYLCAWSALNSKLSYEQYFGPGTRLTVT.

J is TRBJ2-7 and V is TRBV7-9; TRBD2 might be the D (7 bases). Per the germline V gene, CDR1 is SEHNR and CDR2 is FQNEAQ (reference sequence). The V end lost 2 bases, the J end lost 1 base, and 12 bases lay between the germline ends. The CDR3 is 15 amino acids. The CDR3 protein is CASSLIKGGSYEQYF. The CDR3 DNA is TGTGCCAGCAGCTTAATAAAGGGGGGGTCCTACGAGCAGTACTTC.

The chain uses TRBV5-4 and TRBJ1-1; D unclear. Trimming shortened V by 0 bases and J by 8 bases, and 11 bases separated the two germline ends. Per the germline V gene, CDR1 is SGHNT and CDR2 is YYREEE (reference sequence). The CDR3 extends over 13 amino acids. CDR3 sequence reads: CASSLETDQEAFF. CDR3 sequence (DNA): TGTGCCAGCAGCTTGGAAACTGATCAGGAAGCTTTCTTT.

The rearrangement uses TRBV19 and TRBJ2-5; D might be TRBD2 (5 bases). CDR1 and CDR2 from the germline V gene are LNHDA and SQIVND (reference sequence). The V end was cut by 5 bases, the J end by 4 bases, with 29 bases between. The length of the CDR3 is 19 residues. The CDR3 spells CASSPSRHSGGMFGETQYF. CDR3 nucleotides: TGTGCCAGTAGTCCTAGCCGTCATTCAGGTGGTATGTTCGGAGAGACCCAGTACTTC. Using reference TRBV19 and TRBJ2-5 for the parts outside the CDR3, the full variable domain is DGGITQSPKYLFRKEGQNVTLSCEQNLNHDAMYWYRQDPGQGLRLIYYSQIVNDFQKGDIAEGYSVSREKKESFPLTVTSAQKNPTAFYLCASSPSRHSGGMFGETQYFGPGTRLLVL.

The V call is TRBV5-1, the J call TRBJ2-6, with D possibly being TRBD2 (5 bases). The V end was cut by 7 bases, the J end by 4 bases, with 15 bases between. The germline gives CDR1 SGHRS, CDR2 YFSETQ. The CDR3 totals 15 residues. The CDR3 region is CASRLEGYGANVLTF. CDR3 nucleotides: TGCGCCAGCCGTCTTGAGGGATACGGGGCCAACGTCCTGACTTTC.

CDR3 nucleotides: TGTGCCAGCAGCTTAGCGGTACTAGCGGGAGAGTACGATGAGCAGTTCTTC. It codes for CASSLAVLAGEYDEQFF. The rearrangement joins TRBV7-2 to TRBJ2-1, with 11 positions matching TRBD2. The CDR3 loop spans 17 amino acids. V gave up 0 bases and J gave up 8 bases; unmatched junction bases: 9. Looked up from germline, CDR1 is SGHTA and CDR2 is FQGNSA.

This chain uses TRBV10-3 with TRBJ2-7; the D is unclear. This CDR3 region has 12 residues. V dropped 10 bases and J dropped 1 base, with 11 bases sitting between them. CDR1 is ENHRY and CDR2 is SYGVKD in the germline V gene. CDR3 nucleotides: TGTGCCACCCTAGGGCAGTCCTACGAGCAGTACTTC. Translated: CATLGQSYEQYF.

CDR3 nucleotides: TGTGCCACCGAGAGCGGGCCAAATTCACCCCTCCACTTT. Its protein product is CATESGPNSPLHF. The V call is TRBV10-3, the J call TRBJ1-6; no clear D gene. The CDR3 runs 13 residues. The germline V gene has CDR1 ENHRY and CDR2 SYGVKD. V gave up 10 bases and J gave up 7 bases, with 14 bases separating them.

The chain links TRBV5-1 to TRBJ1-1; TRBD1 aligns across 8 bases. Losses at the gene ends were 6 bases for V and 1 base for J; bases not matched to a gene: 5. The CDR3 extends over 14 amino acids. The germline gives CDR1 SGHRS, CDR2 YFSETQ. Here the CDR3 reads CASISGTGNTEAFF. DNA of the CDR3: TGCGCCAGCATTTCCGGGACAGGGAACACTGAAGCTTTCTTT.